A selection of T cell receptor beta chains follows, all from one sample in a study of patients and donors after allogeneic stem cell transplantation. A single record per CDR3 protein comes from TCRdb applying MiXCR to the RT-PCR reads. In the table there are about 200,000 distinct CDR3 sequences, roughly 40% of which are singletons. Sequencing input: blood, either unsorted or a sorted T cell fraction (not recorded which). The receptors were sampled from a human donor who was either an allogeneic HSCT recipient or a stem cell or donor lymphocyte infusion donor (not recorded which). It is not recorded whose cells these are; they may come from a transplant donor. Each CDR3 is given with its conserved first and last residue. A D gene is named only where the DNA matches it firmly. Clone size appears in some rows only: once, few, many, or a class for an expanded clone.

V gene	clone size	J gene	D gene	CDR3 DNA	CDR3 protein
TRBV20-1	once	TRBJ1-1	.	TGCAGCCGACAGGTAGAGAACACTGAAGCTTTCTTT	CSRQVENTEAFF
TRBV11-1	.	TRBJ1-1	.	TGTGCCAGCAGCTCGGTGGGGGTCGCCACTGAAGCTTTCTTT	CASSSVGVATEAFF
TRBV9	.	TRBJ2-3	.	TGTGCCAGCAGCGTTCTGGCGGAAACTAGCACAGATACGCAGTATTTT	CASSVLAETSTDTQYF
TRBV7-9	.	TRBJ2-7	TRBD2	TGTGCCAGCAGCCAAGGACTAGCGGGAGGGTTTTACTACGAGCAGTACTTC	CASSQGLAGGFYYEQYF
TRBV10-2	.	TRBJ2-5	TRBD2	TGCGCCAGCAGTGGGGGAGGGGTAGAGACCCAGTACTTC	CASSGGGVETQYF
TRBV6-2/TRBV6-3	.	TRBJ1-1	.	TGTGCCAGCAGTTACTCGTATTGGGGAGGATCTAGCCCGAACACTGAAGCTTTCTTT	CASSYSYWGGSSPNTEAFF
TRBV27	.	TRBJ2-5	.	TGTGCCAGCAGTTTCTGGGGATTGGGGGAGACCCAGTACTTC	CASSFWGLGETQYF
TRBV12-3/TRBV12-4	.	TRBJ2-2	.	TGTGCCAGCAGTCCCGGGGGGCGTCACACCGGGGAGCTGTTTTTT	CASSPGGRHTGELFF
TRBV3-1	.	TRBJ1-5	TRBD1	TGTGCCAGCAGCCAAGAGGGACAGTTAAATCAGCCCCAGCATTTT	CASSQEGQLNQPQHF
TRBV12-3/TRBV12-4	.	TRBJ2-5	TRBD2	TGTGCCAGCAGTTACAGCGGGGGTACAGGAGAGACCCAGTACTTC	CASSYSGGTGETQYF
TRBV5-1	few	TRBJ1-2	.	TGCGCCAGCAGCTTGGGGATAGGCAACTATGGCTACACCTTC	CASSLGIGNYGYTF
TRBV7-6	.	TRBJ1-5	.	TGTGCCAGCAGCCCTTTGGGGGCTCAGCCCCAGCATTTT	CASSPLGAQPQHF
TRBV20-1	.	TRBJ2-1	TRBD2	TGCAGTGCCACCCGGGCGGGACTAGCGGGATGGGTCCACAATGAGCAGTTCTTC	CSATRAGLAGWVHNEQFF
TRBV28	.	TRBJ2-7	.	TGTGCCAGCAGTCCAACCGGGACACCTAGCTCCTACGAGCAGTACTTC	CASSPTGTPSSYEQYF
TRBV12-3/TRBV12-4	few	TRBJ2-1	TRBD2	TGTGCCAGCAGTTCTCCCCGACTAGCGATGGGCGAGCAGTTCTTC	CASSSPRLAMGEQFF
TRBV6-6	.	TRBJ1-5	.	TGTGCCAGCAGTCTGAGGGGTCACGATCAGCCCCAGCATTTT	CASSLRGHDQPQHF
TRBV5-1	.	TRBJ2-5	.	TGCGCCAGCAGCTTCACTAGCCAGAAAGAGACCCAGTACTTC	CASSFTSQKETQYF
TRBV20-1	few	TRBJ1-2	.	TGCAGTGCCCAGACGGAGACGATTGAGTATGGCTACACCTTC	CSAQTETIEYGYTF
TRBV9	.	TRBJ2-3	TRBD2	TGTGCCAGCAGCGATGGGGGGAGGGCGAAAAATACGCAGTATTTT	CASSDGGRAKNTQYF
TRBV20-1	.	TRBJ2-1	TRBD2	TGCAGTGCTGACCGACGACTAGCGGGAGGAGGCGGGGAGCAGTTCTTC	CSADRRLAGGGGEQFF
TRBV4-3	.	TRBJ1-2	.	TGCGCCAGCAGCCCCGACCCCCTCTATGGCTACACCTTC	CASSPDPLYGYTF
TRBV15	once	TRBJ2-2	.	TGTGCCACCAGCAATTCCTTCACCGGGGAGCTGTTTTTT	CATSNSFTGELFF
TRBV4-2	few	TRBJ1-5	.	TGTGCCAGCAGTCGGGGGGAGGGAGATCAGCCCCAGCATTTT	CASSRGEGDQPQHF
TRBV5-1	once	TRBJ2-2	TRBD1	TGCGCCAGCAGCTTGGACCCGGGACAGGGGATGACCGGGGAGCTGTTTTTT	CASSLDPGQGMTGELFF
TRBV2	.	TRBJ2-7	.	TGTGCCAGCCGGGACCTCGCCTACGAGCAGTACTTC	CASRDLAYEQYF
TRBV5-1	.	TRBJ1-1	.	TGCGCCAGCACCCCCGGATACGGGACAGCTTTCTTT	CASTPGYGTAFF
TRBV12-3/TRBV12-4	.	TRBJ2-1	TRBD2	TGTGCCAGCAGTTCGAGGCGACTAGCGGCATCGAGGCCGTTCTTC	CASSSRRLAASRPFF
TRBV6-6	.	TRBJ2-3	.	TGTGCCAGCAGTTCCGCTTCAGATACGCAGTATTTT	CASSSASDTQYF
TRBV6-5	.	TRBJ1-1	TRBD1	TGTGCCAGCAGTTGGGGGGACAGGGGGTCCACTGAAGCTTTCTTT	CASSWGDRGSTEAFF
TRBV15	few	TRBJ2-2	.	TGTGCCACCAGCAGAGATTCAAGCATCGGGGAGCTGTTTTTT	CATSRDSSIGELFF
TRBV2	.	TRBJ1-1	.	TGTGCCAGCTGCGAGTTCACTGAAGCTTTCTTT	CASCEFTEAFF
TRBV7-9	few	TRBJ1-1	TRBD1	TGTGCCAGCAGCGAAGACAGGGGCCGGGAGAGGACTGAAGCTTTCTTT	CASSEDRGRERTEAFF
TRBV29-1	few	TRBJ1-1	.	TGCAGCGTAGAAGCCGGGACGGAGAACACTGAAGCTTTCTTT	CSVEAGTENTEAFF
TRBV19	few	TRBJ1-2	.	TGTGCCAGTAGTGACCAGGGGCCTCACACCTTC	CASSDQGPHTF
TRBV7-6	few	TRBJ2-1	.	TGTGCCAGCAGCTTAGGGGCGCTCCAAAGCTCCTACAATGAGCAGTTCTTC	CASSLGALQSSYNEQFF